A single sample is the source of the 9 T cell receptor beta chains below, sequenced in a study of early stage breast cancer tumors. Here immunoSEQ multiplex PCR was the method, and the copy in TCRdb shows in-frame clones only, minus some. Here the sample spans 40,000 to 60,000 clones, roughly 78% being singletons. Material for sequencing was blood. Source of these receptors: a person aged 40 to 50 with breast cancer.

V and J are TRBV30 and TRBJ1-2; no definite D call. Germline V gene sequence: CDR1 GTSNPN, CDR2 SVGIG (reference sequence). The CDR3 spans 15 residues. Trimming removed 0 bases from V and 6 bases from J, with 17 bases in between. The CDR3: CAWSVQAGRRDGYTF. CDR3 nucleotide sequence: TGTGCCTGGAGTGTACAAGCAGGTCGGAGGGATGGCTACACCTTC.

V usage is TRBV5-1 and J usage is TRBJ2-1, with 11 bases that match TRBD2. Losses at the gene ends were 4 bases for V and 7 bases for J; bases not matched to a gene: 10. CDR3 length: 16 amino acids. CDR1 SGHRS and CDR2 YFSETQ come from the germline V gene. In nucleotides, the CDR3 is TGCGCCAGCAGCGATACTAGCGGGGGTTCGAGAAATGAGCAGTTCTTC. It yields the protein CASSDTSGGSRNEQFF.

CDR3 loop: CALGTPKAAGANVLTF. In DNA form, the CDR3 reads TGTGCCCTCGGTACTCCCAAAGCTGCTGGGGCCAACGTCCTGACTTTC. The rearrangement uses TRBV10-3 and TRBJ2-6; D is unclear. V dropped 11 bases and J dropped 2 bases, with 19 bases sitting between them. The CDR3 has 16 amino acids. The germline gives CDR1 ENHRY, CDR2 SYGVKD.

The table lists this clone with a count of one. CDR3 residues: CSVEPPGTSTDTQYF. DNA of the CDR3: TGCAGCGTTGAACCCCCGGGGACGAGCACAGATACGCAGTATTTT. The chain uses TRBV29-1 and TRBJ2-3, with D perhaps TRBD1 or TRBD2 (5 bases each). Trimming took 2 bases from V and 0 from J, leaving 12 bases between them. The CDR3 runs 15 residues. From germline, CDR1 is SQVTM and CDR2 ANQGSEA.

V usage is TRBV30 and J usage is TRBJ1-2; 8 bases are a match to TRBD1. Trimming removed 0 bases from V and 7 bases from J; junction bases left unmatched: 16. The length of the CDR3 is 17 residues. Germline V gene sequence: CDR1 GTSNPN, CDR2 SVGIG (reference sequence). The chain's CDR3 is CAWSVLAGTGPRGGYTF. The CDR3 bases are TGTGCCTGGAGTGTACTCGCAGGGACAGGCCCCCGGGGTGGCTACACCTTC.

This clone has more than one count but fewer than ten. The rearrangement links TRBV5-1 to TRBJ1-2; maybe TRBD1 (6 bases). The CDR3 loop spans 14 amino acids. V was cut by 5 bases and J by 4 bases, with 15 bases left in between. CDR1 SGHRS and CDR2 YFSETQ come from the germline V gene. The CDR3 coding sequence is TGCGCCAGCAGGGCCGGGACAACGTCCTATGGCTACACCTTC. Translated, it gives CASRAGTTSYGYTF.

The chain uses TRBV5-4 and TRBJ2-7; 9 bases map to TRBD2. V shed 6 bases, J shed 6 bases, and the junction held 25 bases outside the gene matches. The CDR3 is 19 residues long. The V gene's germline CDR1 is SGHNT and CDR2 YYREEE (reference sequence). This chain's CDR3 is CASTHGPLAGSPKDGEQYF. CDR3 in DNA: TGTGCCAGCACCCACGGTCCGCTAGCGGGGAGCCCAAAAGATGGCGAGCAGTACTTC. Full variable domain (outside the CDR3, taken from reference TRBV5-4 and TRBJ2-7): ETGVTQSPTHLIKTRGQQVTLRCSSQSGHNTVSWYQQALGQGPQFIFQYYREEENGRGNFPPRFSGLQFPNYSSELNVNALELDDSALYLCASTHGPLAGSPKDGEQYFGPGTRLTVT.

This clone has a handful of counts. The chain couples TRBV27 to TRBJ1-2, with D tentatively TRBD1 (6 bases). Per the germline V gene, CDR1 is MNHEY and CDR2 is SMNVEV (reference sequence). The CDR3 consists of 13 residues. Trimming took off 5 bases at V and 8 bases at J, with 15 bases between the two ends. This chain's CDR3 is CASSDQGRGGYTF. CDR3 bases: TGTGCCAGCAGTGACCAGGGGCGAGGGGGCTACACCTTC.

The V call is TRBV7-2, the J call TRBJ2-7; tentatively, D is TRBD1 (5 bases). This CDR3 region has 14 residues. Germline V gene lookup returns CDR1 SGHTA and CDR2 FQGNSA. V lost 1 base and J lost 5, with 12 bases in between. CDR3 coding DNA: TGTGCCAGCAGCTTAGGGGGCCCGGTGGACGAGCAGTACTTC. Protein product: CASSLGGPVDEQYF.